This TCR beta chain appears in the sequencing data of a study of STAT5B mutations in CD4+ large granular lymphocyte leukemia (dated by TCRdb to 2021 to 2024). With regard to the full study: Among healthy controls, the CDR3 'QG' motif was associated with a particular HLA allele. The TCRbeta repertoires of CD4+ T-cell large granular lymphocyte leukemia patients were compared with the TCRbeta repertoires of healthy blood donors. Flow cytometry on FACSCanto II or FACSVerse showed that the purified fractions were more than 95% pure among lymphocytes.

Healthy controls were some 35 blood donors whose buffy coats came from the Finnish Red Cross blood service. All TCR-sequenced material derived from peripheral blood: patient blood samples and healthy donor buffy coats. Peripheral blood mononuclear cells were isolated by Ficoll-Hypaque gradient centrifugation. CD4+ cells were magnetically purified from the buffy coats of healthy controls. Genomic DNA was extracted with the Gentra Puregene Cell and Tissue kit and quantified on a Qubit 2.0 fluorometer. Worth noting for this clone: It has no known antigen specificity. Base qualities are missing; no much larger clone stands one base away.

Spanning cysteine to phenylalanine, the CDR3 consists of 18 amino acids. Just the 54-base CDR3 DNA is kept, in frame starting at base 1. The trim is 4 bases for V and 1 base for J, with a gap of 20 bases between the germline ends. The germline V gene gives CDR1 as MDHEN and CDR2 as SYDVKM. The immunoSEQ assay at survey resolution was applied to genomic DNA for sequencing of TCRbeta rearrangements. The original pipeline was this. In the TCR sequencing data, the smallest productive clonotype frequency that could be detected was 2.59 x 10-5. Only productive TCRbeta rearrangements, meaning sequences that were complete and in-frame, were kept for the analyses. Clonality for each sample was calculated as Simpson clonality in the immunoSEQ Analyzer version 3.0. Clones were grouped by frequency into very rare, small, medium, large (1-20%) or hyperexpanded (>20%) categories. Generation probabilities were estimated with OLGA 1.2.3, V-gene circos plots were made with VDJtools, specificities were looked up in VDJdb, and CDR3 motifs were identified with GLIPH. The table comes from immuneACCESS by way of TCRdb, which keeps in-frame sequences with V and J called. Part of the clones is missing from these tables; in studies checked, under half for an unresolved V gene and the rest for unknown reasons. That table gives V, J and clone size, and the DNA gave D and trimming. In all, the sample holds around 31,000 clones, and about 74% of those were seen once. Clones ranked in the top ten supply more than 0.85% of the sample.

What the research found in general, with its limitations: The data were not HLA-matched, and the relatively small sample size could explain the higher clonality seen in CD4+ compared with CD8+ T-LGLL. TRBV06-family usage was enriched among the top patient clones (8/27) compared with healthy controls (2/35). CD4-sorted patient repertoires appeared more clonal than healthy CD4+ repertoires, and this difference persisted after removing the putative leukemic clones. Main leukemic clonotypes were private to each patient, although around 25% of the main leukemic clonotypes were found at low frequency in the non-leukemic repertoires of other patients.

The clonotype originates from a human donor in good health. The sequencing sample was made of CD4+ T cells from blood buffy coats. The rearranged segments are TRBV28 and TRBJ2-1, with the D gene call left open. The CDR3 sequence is CASSSRVQMAKSYNEQFF. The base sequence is TGTGCCAGCAGTTCACGGGTTCAGATGGCGAAGTCCTACAATGAGCAGTTCTTC.